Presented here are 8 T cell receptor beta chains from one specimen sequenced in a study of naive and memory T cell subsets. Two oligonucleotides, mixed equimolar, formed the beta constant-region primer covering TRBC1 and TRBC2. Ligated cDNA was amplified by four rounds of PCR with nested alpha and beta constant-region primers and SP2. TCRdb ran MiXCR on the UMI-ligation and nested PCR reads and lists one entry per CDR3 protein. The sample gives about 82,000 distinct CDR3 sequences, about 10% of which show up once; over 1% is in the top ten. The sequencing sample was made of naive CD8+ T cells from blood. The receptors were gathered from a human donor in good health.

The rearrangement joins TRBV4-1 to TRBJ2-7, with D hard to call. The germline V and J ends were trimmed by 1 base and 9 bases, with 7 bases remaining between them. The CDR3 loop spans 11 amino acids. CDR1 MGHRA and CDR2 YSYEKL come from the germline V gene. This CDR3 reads CASSQGPRQYF. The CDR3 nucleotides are TGCGCCAGCAGCCAAGGGCCCCGGCAGTACTTC.

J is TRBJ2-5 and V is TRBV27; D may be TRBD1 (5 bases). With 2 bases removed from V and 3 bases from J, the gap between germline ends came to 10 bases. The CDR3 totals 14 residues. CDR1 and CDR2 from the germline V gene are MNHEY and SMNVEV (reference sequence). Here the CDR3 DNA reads TGTGCCAGCAGTTTAACCCCGACAGAAGAGACCCAGTACTTC. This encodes CASSLTPTEETQYF.

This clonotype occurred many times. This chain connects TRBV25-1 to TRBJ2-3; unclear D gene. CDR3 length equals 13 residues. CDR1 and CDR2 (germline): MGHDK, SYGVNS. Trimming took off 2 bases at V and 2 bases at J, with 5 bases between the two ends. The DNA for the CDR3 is TGTGCCAGCAGTGAAACCCTCACAGATACGCAGTATTTT. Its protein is CASSETLTDTQYF.

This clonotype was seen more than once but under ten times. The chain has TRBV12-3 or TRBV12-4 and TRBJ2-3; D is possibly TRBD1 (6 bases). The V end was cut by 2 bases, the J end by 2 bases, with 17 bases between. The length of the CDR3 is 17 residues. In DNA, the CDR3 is TGTGCCAGCAGTTTATGGGGAGAGGGGGAAGACACAGATACGCAGTATTTT. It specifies CASSLWGEGEDTDTQYF.

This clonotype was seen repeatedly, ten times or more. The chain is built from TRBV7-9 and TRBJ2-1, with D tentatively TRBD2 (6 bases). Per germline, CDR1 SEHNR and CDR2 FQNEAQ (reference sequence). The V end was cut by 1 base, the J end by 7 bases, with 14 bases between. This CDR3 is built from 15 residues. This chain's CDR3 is CASSLGREVVNEQFF. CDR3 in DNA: TGTGCCAGCAGCTTAGGGAGGGAGGTAGTTAATGAGCAGTTCTTC.

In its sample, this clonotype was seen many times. CDR3 nucleotides: TGTGCCAGCAGTATAAACCCGAACACTGAAGCTTTCTTT. Amino acids: CASSINPNTEAFF. The V call is TRBV27, the J call TRBJ1-1; D not resolved. V lost 5 bases to trimming and J lost 1 base, with 8 bases between them. In germline, CDR1 is MNHEY, CDR2 SMNVEV (reference sequence). The CDR3 has 13 residues.

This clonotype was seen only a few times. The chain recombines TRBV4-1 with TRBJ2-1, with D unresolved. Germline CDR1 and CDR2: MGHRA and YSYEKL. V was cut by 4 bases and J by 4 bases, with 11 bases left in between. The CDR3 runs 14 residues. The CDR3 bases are TGCGCCAGCAGCCCACTCGACGAGTACAATGAGCAGTTCTTC. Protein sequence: CASSPLDEYNEQFF.

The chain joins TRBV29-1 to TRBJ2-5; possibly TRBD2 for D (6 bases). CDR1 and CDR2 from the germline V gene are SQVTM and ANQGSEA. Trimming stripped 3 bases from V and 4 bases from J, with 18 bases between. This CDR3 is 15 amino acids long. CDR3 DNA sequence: TGCAGCGTTGATGCACCGGGACTCCAGGGAGAGACCCAGTACTTC. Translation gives CSVDAPGLQGETQYF. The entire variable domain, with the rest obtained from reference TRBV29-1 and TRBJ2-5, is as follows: SAVISQKPSRDICQRGTSLTIQCQVDSQVTMMFWYRQQPGQSLTLIATANQGSEATYESGFVIDKFPISRPNLTFSTLTVSNMSPEDSSIYLCSVDAPGLQGETQYFGPGTRLLVL.